The 22 T cell receptor beta chains given below trace back to one sample, sequenced in a study of T cell responses to AZD1222 COVID-19 vaccine. This table comes from immunoSEQ multiplex PCR, and its TCRdb copy is limited to in-frame clones, with some not included. This table holds 84,000 or so clones, approximately 88% found once. Material: peripheral blood, obtained on day 0 of MenACWY control vaccination. The receptors stem from an adult in good health.

The chain recombines TRBV30 with TRBJ1-5, with TRBD1 matching 10 bases. Germline V lookup: CDR1 GTSNPN, CDR2 SVGIG (reference sequence). The CDR3 has 15 amino acids. The V segment lost 2 bases and the J segment 7 bases; nucleotides outside the gene matches: 8. CDR3 sequence: CAWSSRQGADQPQHF. The CDR3 DNA follows: TGTGCCTGGAGTTCCCGACAGGGGGCTGACCAGCCCCAGCATTTT.

The chain combines TRBV10-3 with TRBJ1-1, with 9 bases matching TRBD1. CDR1 is ENHRY and CDR2 is SYGVKD in the germline V gene. This CDR3 is built from 15 residues. V lost 4 bases and J lost 4; bases outside the gene matches: 7. CDR3 DNA sequence: TGTGCCATCAGTGGGTGGGGACAGGGCGTCACTGAAGCTTTCTTT. It translates to CAISGWGQGVTEAFF.

The chain combines TRBV7-9 with TRBJ1-2; D not resolved. The CDR3 covers 15 residues. Germline V lookup: CDR1 SEHNR, CDR2 FQNEAQ (reference sequence). V lost 4 bases and J 3 bases, leaving 15 bases between the germline ends. CDR3 sequence: CASSSGFRHDYGYTF. The CDR3 nucleotides are TGTGCCAGCAGCTCCGGGTTCCGTCATGACTATGGCTACACCTTC.

This chain joins TRBV3-1 (or the pseudogene TRBV3-2) and TRBJ1-4, with 7 bases that match TRBD1. The CDR3 has 17 residues. Looked up from germline, CDR1 is LGHDT and CDR2 is YNNKEL (reference sequence). The trim removed 3 bases at V and 1 base at J, leaving 8 bases unmatched. The CDR3 is CASSQRRGWETNEKLFF. DNA for the CDR3: TGTGCCAGCAGCCAGCGCAGGGGGTGGGAAACTAATGAAAAACTGTTTTTT.

The chain employs TRBV11-2 and TRBJ1-1; D uncertain. Trimming removed 1 base at V and 8 bases at J, with 8 bases between. The CDR3 has 12 amino acids. Germline values: CDR1 SGHAT, CDR2 FQNNGV. The CDR3 here is CASSLAGYEAFF. The CDR3 DNA follows: TGTGCCAGCAGCTTAGCGGGGTACGAAGCTTTCTTT.

The gene calls are TRBV5-1 and TRBJ1-1; no clear D gene. This CDR3 comprises 13 residues. Deletions cut 0 bases from V and 2 bases from J, with 5 bases between. Germline loops: CDR1 SGHRS, CDR2 YFSETQ. CDR3 sequence reads: CASSLETNTEAFF. CDR3 in DNA: TGCGCCAGCAGCTTGGAGACCAACACTGAAGCTTTCTTT.

The CDR3 spells CASSISTGNNEQFF. CDR3 bases: TGTGCCAGCAGCATATCTACAGGGAACAATGAGCAGTTCTTC. The chain has TRBV5-4 and TRBJ2-1, with D possibly being TRBD1 (6 bases). Germline-derived CDR1 and CDR2 are SGHNT and YYREEE (reference sequence). The CDR3 sequence is 14 residues long. The V end lost 4 bases, the J end lost 5 bases, and 13 bases lay between the germline ends. Drawing the rest from reference TRBV5-4 and TRBJ2-1, the complete variable domain is ETGVTQSPTHLIKTRGQQVTLRCSSQSGHNTVSWYQQALGQGPQFIFQYYREEENGRGNFPPRFSGLQFPNYSSELNVNALELDDSALYLCASSISTGNNEQFFGPGTRLTVL.

The CDR3 region is CSASQIQGVETQYF. Here the CDR3 DNA reads TGCAGTGCTAGTCAAATCCAGGGTGTGGAGACCCAGTACTTC. This chain uses TRBV20-1 with TRBJ2-5; possible D gene TRBD1, 5 bases. V gave up 3 bases and J gave up 5 bases, with 16 bases separating them. The CDR3 extends over 14 amino acids. Germline lookup yields CDR1 DFQATT and CDR2 SNEGSKA (reference sequence).

This clone was detected only once. The genes are TRBV14 and TRBJ1-1; D unclear. Trimming removed 5 bases at V and 5 bases at J, with 15 bases between. Germline V gives CDR1 SGHDN, CDR2 FVKESK. The CDR3 is 14 residues long. CDR3 sequence (DNA): TGTGCCAGCAGCTTCGCAGGAGGGCGAACTGAAGCTTTCTTT. Translation gives CASSFAGGRTEAFF.

The rearrangement uses TRBV11-2 and TRBJ2-3, with D uncertain. V lost 5 bases and J lost 4, with 4 bases in between. The CDR3 is 11 residues long. Germline values: CDR1 SGHAT, CDR2 FQNNGV. This CDR3 reads CASSLADTQYF. CDR3 bases: TGTGCCAGCAGCCTGGCAGATACGCAGTATTTT.

The chain is built from TRBV18 and TRBJ1-2; D may be TRBD1 (5 bases). This CDR3 is built from 14 residues. CDR1 and CDR2 from the germline V gene are KGHSH and LQKENI. Trimming left V 2 bases short and J 3 bases short, with 10 bases between. The CDR3 DNA is TGTGCCAGCTCACCAGGAGGGGCAGACTATGGCTACACCTTC. It translates to CASSPGGADYGYTF. The whole variable domain, filled in from reference TRBV18 and TRBJ1-2, reads NAGVMQNPRHLVRRRGQEARLRCSPMKGHSHVYWYRQLPEEGLKFMVYLQKENIIDESGMPKERFSAEFPKEGPSILRIQQVVRGDSAAYFCASSPGGADYGYTFGSGTRLTVV.

The gene calls are TRBV19 and TRBJ1-1; D is perhaps TRBD1 (5 bases). V lost 3 bases and J lost 5, with 10 bases in between. This CDR3 is 13 amino acids long. Germline loops: CDR1 LNHDA, CDR2 SQIVND (reference sequence). The CDR3 reads CASSIGQTTEAFF. The CDR3 bases are TGTGCCAGTAGTATTGGACAAACGACTGAAGCTTTCTTT.

This clone was seen only a few times. This chain uses TRBV6-2 or TRBV6-3 with TRBJ2-3; D gene ambiguous. Germline loops: CDR1 MNHEY, CDR2 SVGEGT. V lost 0 bases and J 0 bases, leaving 13 bases between the germline ends. There are 17 residues in the CDR3. In DNA, the CDR3 is TGTGCCAGCAGTTACTCGGCGGTCACCTCTAGCACAGATACGCAGTATTTT. Translating gives CASSYSAVTSSTDTQYF.

V and J are TRBV4-2 and TRBJ2-5; 7 positions agree with TRBD1. Per germline, CDR1 LGHNA and CDR2 YNFKEQ. V lost 0 bases and J lost 2; bases outside the gene matches: 6. The CDR3 has 16 residues. CDR3 coding DNA: TGTGCCAGCAGCCAAGATTACAGGGGACCTCAAGAGACCCAGTACTTC. This codes for CASSQDYRGPQETQYF.

This rearrangement joins TRBV29-1 to TRBJ2-7; tentatively, D is TRBD2 (7 bases). V lost 5 bases to trimming and J lost 4 bases, with 9 bases between them. Per the germline V gene, CDR1 is SQVTM and CDR2 is ANQGSEA. The CDR3 consists of 11 residues. The CDR3 bases are TGCAGCGTTCGGGGGGCTTACGAGCAGTACTTC. Amino acids: CSVRGAYEQYF.

This clone appeared a single time. V is TRBV19 and J is TRBJ1-6, with TRBD1 as a possible D gene (6 bases). This CDR3 spans 15 amino acids. Germline assignment: CDR1 LNHDA and CDR2 SQIVND (reference sequence). The V and J ends lost 0 bases and 9 bases respectively, with 12 bases between them. The DNA of the CDR3 is TGTGCCAGTAGTATAGAACACAGGGACCTTTCACCCCTCCACTTT. Its protein is CASSIEHRDLSPLHF.

CDR3 in DNA: TGTGCCAGCAGCGTAGCCCTAGCGGGGGCCGAGCAGTACTTC. Protein product: CASSVALAGAEQYF. The gene calls are TRBV9 and TRBJ2-7, with 10 bases identical to TRBD2. V was clipped by 0 bases and J by 6 bases; unmatched bases: 3. This CDR3 has 14 amino acids. Germline values: CDR1 SGDLS, CDR2 YYNGEE.

The DNA of the CDR3 is TGCGCCAGCAGCTCCGGGACAGGGGAAGTTTCCTACAATGAGCAGTTCTTC. It encodes CASSSGTGEVSYNEQFF. This rearrangement joins TRBV5-1 to TRBJ2-1, with 10 positions matching TRBD1. Looked up from germline, CDR1 is SGHRS and CDR2 is YFSETQ. CDR3 length: 17 residues. V lost 3 bases to trimming and J lost 1 base; unmatched junction nucleotides: 7.

The V and J genes are TRBV9 and TRBJ2-1; 14 bases are shared with TRBD2. With V trimmed by 4 bases and J by 7 bases, 4 bases remained unmatched. CDR1 and CDR2 from the germline V gene are SGDLS and YYNGEE. The CDR3 is 15 amino acids. The CDR3 region has the DNA TGTGCCAGCAGCCCTTGGACTAGCGGGGGGAATGAGCAGTTCTTC. This translates into CASSPWTSGGNEQFF.

The chain combines TRBV2 with TRBJ1-2, with D possibly TRBD1 on 6 matching bases. The CDR3 consists of 13 residues. CDR1 is SNHLY, CDR2 FYNNEI, per germline. V was pared by 6 bases and J by 2 bases, with 10 bases between. CDR3 DNA: TGTGCCAGCAGCGCTACAGGGAACTATGGCTACACCTTC. Its translation: CASSATGNYGYTF. The whole variable domain, filled in from reference TRBV2 and TRBJ1-2, reads EPEVTQTPSHQVTQMGQEVILRCVPISNHLYFYWYRQILGQKVEFLVSFYNNEISEKSEIFDDQFSVERPDGSNFTLKIRSTKLEDSAMYFCASSATGNYGYTFGSGTRLTVV.

The V and J genes are TRBV7-9 and TRBJ1-1, with D possibly TRBD1 on 6 matching bases. This CDR3 has 13 residues. V lost 6 bases, J lost 4 bases, and 12 bases lay in between. CDR1 is SEHNR, CDR2 FQNEAQ, per germline (reference sequence). In nucleotides, the CDR3 is TGTGCCAGCAGTCGACAAGGGGGCACTGAAGCTTTCTTT. Protein product: CASSRQGGTEAFF.

The V gene is TRBV30, the J gene TRBJ1-1; TRBD1 aligns across 8 bases. Germline CDR1 reads GTSNPN; CDR2 reads SVGIG (reference sequence). With 3 bases clipped from V and 3 bases from J, the junction kept 6 bases outside the gene matches. This CDR3 region has 14 residues. The CDR3 bases are TGTGCCTGGAGGGACAGGGAGGCGCACACTGAAGCTTTCTTT. Protein product: CAWRDREAHTEAFF.